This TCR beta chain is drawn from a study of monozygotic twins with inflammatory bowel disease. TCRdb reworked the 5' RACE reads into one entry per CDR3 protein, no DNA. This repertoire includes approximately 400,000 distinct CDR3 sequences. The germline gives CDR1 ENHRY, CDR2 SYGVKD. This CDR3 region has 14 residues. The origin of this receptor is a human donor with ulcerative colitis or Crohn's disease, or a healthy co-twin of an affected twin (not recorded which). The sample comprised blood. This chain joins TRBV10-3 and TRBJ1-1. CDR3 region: CAISEVLGGTEAFF.